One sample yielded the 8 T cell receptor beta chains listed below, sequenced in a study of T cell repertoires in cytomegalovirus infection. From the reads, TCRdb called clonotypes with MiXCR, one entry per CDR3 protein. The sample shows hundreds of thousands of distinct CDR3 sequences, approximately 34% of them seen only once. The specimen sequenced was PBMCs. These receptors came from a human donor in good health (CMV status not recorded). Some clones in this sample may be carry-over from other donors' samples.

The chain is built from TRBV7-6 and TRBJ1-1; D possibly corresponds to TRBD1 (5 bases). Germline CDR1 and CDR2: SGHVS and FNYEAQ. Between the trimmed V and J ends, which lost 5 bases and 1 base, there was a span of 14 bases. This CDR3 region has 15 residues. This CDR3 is CASSPLRGENTEAFF. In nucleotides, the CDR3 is TGTGCCAGCAGCCCGTTAAGGGGCGAGAACACTGAAGCTTTCTTT.

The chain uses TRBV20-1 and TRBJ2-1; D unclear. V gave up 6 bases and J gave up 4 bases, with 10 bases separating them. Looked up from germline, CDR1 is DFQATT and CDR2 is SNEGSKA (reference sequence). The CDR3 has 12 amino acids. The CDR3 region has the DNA TGCAGTGCCGACGCTGCTTACAATGAGCAGTTCTTC. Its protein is CSADAAYNEQFF.

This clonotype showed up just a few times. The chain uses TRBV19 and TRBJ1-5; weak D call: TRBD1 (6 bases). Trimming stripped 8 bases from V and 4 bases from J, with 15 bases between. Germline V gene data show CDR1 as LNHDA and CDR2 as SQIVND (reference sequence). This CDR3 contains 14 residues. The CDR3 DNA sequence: TGTGCCAGTTCTACAGGGATGGATAATCAGCCCCAGCATTTT. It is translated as CASSTGMDNQPQHF. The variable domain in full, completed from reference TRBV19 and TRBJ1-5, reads DGGITQSPKYLFRKEGQNVTLSCEQNLNHDAMYWYRQDPGQGLRLIYYSQIVNDFQKGDIAEGYSVSREKKESFPLTVTSAQKNPTAFYLCASSTGMDNQPQHFGDGTRLSIL.

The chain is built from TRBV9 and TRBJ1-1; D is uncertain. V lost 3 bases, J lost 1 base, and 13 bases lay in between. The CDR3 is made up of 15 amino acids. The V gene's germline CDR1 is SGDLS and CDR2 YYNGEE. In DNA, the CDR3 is TGTGCCAGCAGCGCCGAGCCGGCGGGGAACACTGAAGCTTTCTTT. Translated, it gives CASSAEPAGNTEAFF.

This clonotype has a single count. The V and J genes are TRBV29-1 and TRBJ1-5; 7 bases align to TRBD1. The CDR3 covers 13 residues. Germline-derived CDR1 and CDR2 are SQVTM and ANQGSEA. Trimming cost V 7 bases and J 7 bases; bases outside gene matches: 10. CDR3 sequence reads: CSAETGIGQPQHF. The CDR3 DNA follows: TGCAGCGCAGAGACAGGGATAGGGCAGCCCCAGCATTTT.

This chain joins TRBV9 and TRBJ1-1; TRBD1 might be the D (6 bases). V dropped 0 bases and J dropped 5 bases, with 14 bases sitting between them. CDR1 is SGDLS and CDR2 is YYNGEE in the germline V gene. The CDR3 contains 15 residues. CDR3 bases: TGTGCCAGCAGCGTAGGGGACACAGTGAGGACTGAAGCTTTCTTT. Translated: CASSVGDTVRTEAFF.

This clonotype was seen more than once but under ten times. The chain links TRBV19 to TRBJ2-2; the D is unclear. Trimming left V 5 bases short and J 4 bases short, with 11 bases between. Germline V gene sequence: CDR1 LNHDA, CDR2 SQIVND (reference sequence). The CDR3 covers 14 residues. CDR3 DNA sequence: TGTGCCAGTAGTTTCGGCCGCGCCACCGGGGAGCTGTTTTTT. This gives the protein CASSFGRATGELFF.

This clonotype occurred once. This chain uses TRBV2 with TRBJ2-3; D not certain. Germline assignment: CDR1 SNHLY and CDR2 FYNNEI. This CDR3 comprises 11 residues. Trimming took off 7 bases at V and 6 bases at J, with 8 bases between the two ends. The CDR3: CASTRYDTQYF. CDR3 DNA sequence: TGTGCCAGCACCCGGTACGATACGCAGTATTTT.